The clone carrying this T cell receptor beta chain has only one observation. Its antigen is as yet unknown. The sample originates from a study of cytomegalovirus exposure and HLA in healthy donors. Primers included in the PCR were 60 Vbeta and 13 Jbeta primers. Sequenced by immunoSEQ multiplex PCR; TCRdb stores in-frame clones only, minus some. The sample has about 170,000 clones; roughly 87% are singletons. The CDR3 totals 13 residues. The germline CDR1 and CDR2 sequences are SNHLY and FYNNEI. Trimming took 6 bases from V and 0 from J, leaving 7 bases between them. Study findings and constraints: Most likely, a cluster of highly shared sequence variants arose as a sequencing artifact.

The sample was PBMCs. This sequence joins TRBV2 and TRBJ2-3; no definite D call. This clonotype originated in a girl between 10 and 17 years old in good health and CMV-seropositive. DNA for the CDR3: TGTGCCAGCAGGCCGACTAGCACAGATACGCAGTATTTT. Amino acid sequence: CASRPTSTDTQYF.